This is a list of T cell receptor beta chains from one sample in a study of vaccination and CD4 T cells after COVID-19. What these receptors recognize is not known. A single record per CDR3 protein comes from TCRdb applying MiXCR to the PCR reads. The sample lists 7,000 to 10,000 distinct CDR3 sequences; 31% were seen once. The sequenced material came from CD4+ T cells from blood, cultured in vitro. Receptors were obtained from a human donor in good health. CDR3s include the opening cysteine and the closing phenylalanine or tryptophan. Each record gives: CDR3 protein, CDR3 DNA, V gene, J gene, clone size, D gene. A D gene is named only where the DNA matches it firmly. The size of a clone is reported for some rows only, either as once, few or many, or as a class for expanded clones.

CASITQAGNNQPQHF	TGTGCCAGTATCACACAGGCAGGGAACAATCAGCCCCAGCATTTT	TRBV19	TRBJ1-5	few	.
CASSEGGLAGNTGELFF	TGTGCCAGCAGTGAAGGAGGACTAGCGGGGAACACCGGGGAGCTGTTTTTT	TRBV25-1	TRBJ2-2	.	TRBD2
CASSQFKQGLPNTIYF	TGTGCCAGCAGCCAATTCAAACAGGGCCTCCCTAACACCATATATTTT	TRBV14	TRBJ1-3	.	.
CASSLGVNNEQFF	TGTGCCAGCAGCTTAGGGGTCAACAATGAGCAGTTCTTC	TRBV11-2	TRBJ2-1	.	.
CASSLEGLWGYTF	TGTGCCAGCAGTTTGGAGGGGCTTTGGGGCTACACCTTC	TRBV12-3/TRBV12-4	TRBJ1-2	.	.
CASSYQGQGEKYF	TGTGCCAGCAGTTACCAGGGGCAGGGCGAGAAGTACTTC	TRBV6-5	TRBJ2-7	few	.
CASAGAIGVNEQYF	TGCGCCAGTGCAGGAGCGATTGGGGTCAACGAGCAGTACTTC	TRBV5-1	TRBJ2-7	few	.
CSASGGGINEQFF	TGCAGTGCTAGCGGCGGGGGGATAAATGAGCAGTTCTTC	TRBV20-1	TRBJ2-1	.	TRBD2
CASRVQGSSYEQYF	TGTGCCAGCAGGGTTCAGGGGAGCTCCTACGAGCAGTACTTC	TRBV12-3/TRBV12-4	TRBJ2-7	.	.
CASSQDRAKAFF	TGTGCCAGCAGCCAAGACAGGGCAAAGGCTTTCTTT	TRBV14	TRBJ1-1	few	.
CASSQDPRSNQPQHF	TGTGCCAGCAGCCAAGATCCACGGAGCAATCAGCCCCAGCATTTT	TRBV4-2	TRBJ1-5	few	.
CSAREDGGALEGYTF	TGCAGTGCTAGAGAGGACGGGGGGGCGCTTGAGGGCTACACCTTC	TRBV20-1	TRBJ1-2	few	.
CASSLGQGGKPQHF	TGTGCCAGCAGTCTTGGACAGGGGGGGAAGCCCCAGCATTTT	TRBV27	TRBJ1-5	few	TRBD1
CASGIWASGDNEQFF	TGTGCCAGCGGGATATGGGCTAGCGGCGACAATGAGCAGTTCTTC	TRBV7-9	TRBJ2-1	.	TRBD2
CASSSRDLTYTEAFF	TGTGCCAGCAGCTCGAGGGACCTTACCTACACTGAAGCTTTCTTT	TRBV5-5	TRBJ1-1	.	.
CASSLGYGTEAFF	TGTGCCAGCAGCTTAGGGTATGGCACTGAAGCTTTCTTT	TRBV5-4	TRBJ1-1	.	.
CASSHLSSYEQYF	TGTGCCAGCAGCCACCTGAGCTCCTACGAGCAGTACTTC	TRBV14	TRBJ2-7	.	.
CASSPGFAEETQYF	TGTGCCAGCAGCCCCGGGTTCGCTGAAGAGACCCAGTACTTC	TRBV7-2	TRBJ2-5	.	.
CASSLDGPTEAFF	TGTGCCAGCAGCTTAGATGGGCCCACTGAAGCTTTCTTT	TRBV11-2	TRBJ1-1	.	.
CSVDDWNTEAFF	TGCAGCGTCGACGACTGGAACACTGAAGCTTTCTTT	TRBV29-1	TRBJ1-1	few	.
CASSPGFGNTIYF	TGTGCCAGCAGCCCAGGCTTTGGAAACACCATATATTTT	TRBV6-1	TRBJ1-3	few	.
CASSFTGTTEAFF	TGTGCCAGCTCCTTCACCGGGACAACTGAAGCTTTCTTT	TRBV18	TRBJ1-1	once	.
CVSSGTTDGYTF	TGTGTCAGCAGTGGGACAACCGATGGCTACACCTTC	TRBV25-1	TRBJ1-2	.	.
CSAPGAGNEKLFF	TGCAGTGCCCCCGGGGCAGGAAATGAAAAACTGTTTTTT	TRBV20-1	TRBJ1-4	few	.
CASMGLSTDTQYF	TGTGCCAGCATGGGACTCAGCACAGATACGCAGTATTTT	TRBV6-1	TRBJ2-3	.	.
CASSEAGLLYGYTF	TGTGCCAGCAGTGAGGCAGGGTTACTCTATGGCTACACCTTC	TRBV2	TRBJ1-2	.	.
CASSLVRNTEAFF	TGTGCCAGCAGCTTAGTCCGAAACACTGAAGCTTTCTTT	TRBV11-2	TRBJ1-1	few	.
CASSLRTGVTEAFF	TGTGCCAGCAGTTTGCGGACAGGAGTCACTGAAGCTTTCTTT	TRBV27	TRBJ1-1	medium-sized	TRBD1
CSVEKPESAEAFF	TGCAGCGTTGAAAAGCCTGAGTCGGCTGAAGCTTTCTTT	TRBV29-1	TRBJ1-1	.	.
CASVGGDTEAFF	TGCGCCAGCGTGGGGGGGGACACTGAAGCTTTCTTT	TRBV4-1	TRBJ1-1	.	.
CATTKIQVNTEAFF	TGTGCCACCACCAAAATTCAGGTGAACACTGAAGCTTTCTTT	TRBV15	TRBJ1-1	few	.
CASSSFGGDQPQHF	TGTGCCAGCAGTAGTTTCGGAGGCGATCAGCCCCAGCATTTT	TRBV6-2/TRBV6-3	TRBJ1-5	.	.
CASSIGELMNTEAFF	TGTGCCAGTAGTATTGGGGAACTGATGAACACTGAAGCTTTCTTT	TRBV19	TRBJ1-1	few	.
CASSYSGHGTDTQYF	TGTGCCAGCAGTTACTCGGGACATGGCACAGATACGCAGTATTTT	TRBV6-5	TRBJ2-3	.	.
CASSEGPLQYF	TGTGCCAGCAGCGAGGGACCCCTGCAGTACTTC	TRBV7-2	TRBJ2-7	few	.
CASSLVNRGHNEQFF	TGTGCCAGCAGCCTAGTGAACAGGGGTCACAATGAGCAGTTCTTC	TRBV3-1	TRBJ2-1	.	TRBD1
CASSLVRVGAGYTF	TGTGCCAGCAGTTTAGTCCGGGTAGGGGCTGGCTACACCTTC	TRBV12-3/TRBV12-4	TRBJ1-2	few	.
CASSREGRINQPQHF	TGTGCCAGTAGCAGGGAGGGCAGGATCAATCAGCCCCAGCATTTT	TRBV19	TRBJ1-5	.	.
CASTPETGGAYGYTF	TGTGCCAGCACCCCGGAGACAGGGGGCGCGTATGGCTACACCTTC	TRBV6-4	TRBJ1-2	few	TRBD1
CASSSLDLNTIYF	TGCGCCAGCAGCTCCCTGGATCTAAACACCATATATTTT	TRBV5-1	TRBJ1-3	.	.
CASSPRQGSYGYTF	TGTGCCAGCAGCCCACGACAGGGGTCCTATGGCTACACCTTC	TRBV3-1	TRBJ1-2	few	TRBD1
CASSPTTPTGLIFEQYF	TGTGCCAGCAGTCCCACGACACCTACGGGTTTAATATTCGAGCAGTACTTC	TRBV27	TRBJ2-7	.	.
CASASGGTITEAFF	TGTGCCAGCGCCTCGGGCGGGACTATTACTGAAGCTTTCTTT	TRBV27	TRBJ1-1	few	.
CASSFTGQGYTDTQYF	TGTGCCAGCAGTTTTACCGGACAGGGATACACAGATACGCAGTATTTT	TRBV27	TRBJ2-3	.	TRBD1